This TCR beta chain was captured in a study of CD8+ T cells in alopecia areata. Background on the study: Treatment with tofacitinib (6 to 18 months) was followed by 6 months off drug.

Findings and caveats of the study: Among the cells sequenced in scalp samples are also the resident alphabeta T cells of normal skin. A great number of expanded lesional clones endured in scalp and blood during tofacitinib. Patients shared TCRs less clearly than mice did, possibly owing to HLA.

As for treatment: oral pan-JAK inhibitor, 5-10 mg twice daily. In the case of this clone: What it recognizes is unknown.

Extraction and reverse transcription of RNA yielded cDNA as the sequencing template. Only in-frame clones appear in the TCRdb table, and some are missing; sequencing was by immunoSEQ multiplex PCR. The table has around 200,000 clones, roughly three fifths seen once. The source of this sequence is a human donor with alopecia areata. This specimen was CD4+ T cells sorted from blood, taken at week 4, from a patient treated with tofacitinib.

The DNA for the CDR3 is TGTGCCAGCAGCCAAAGCCGAACGGGACAGGGTCATCAGCCCCAGCATTTT. Protein product: CASSQSRTGQGHQPQHF. The J gene is TRBJ1-5, the V gene TRBV4-2, with 9 bases matching TRBD1. Germline CDR1 reads LGHNA; CDR2 reads YNFKEQ. V was pared by 2 bases and J by 5 bases, with 10 bases of the junction left unmatched. This CDR3 spans 17 amino acids.